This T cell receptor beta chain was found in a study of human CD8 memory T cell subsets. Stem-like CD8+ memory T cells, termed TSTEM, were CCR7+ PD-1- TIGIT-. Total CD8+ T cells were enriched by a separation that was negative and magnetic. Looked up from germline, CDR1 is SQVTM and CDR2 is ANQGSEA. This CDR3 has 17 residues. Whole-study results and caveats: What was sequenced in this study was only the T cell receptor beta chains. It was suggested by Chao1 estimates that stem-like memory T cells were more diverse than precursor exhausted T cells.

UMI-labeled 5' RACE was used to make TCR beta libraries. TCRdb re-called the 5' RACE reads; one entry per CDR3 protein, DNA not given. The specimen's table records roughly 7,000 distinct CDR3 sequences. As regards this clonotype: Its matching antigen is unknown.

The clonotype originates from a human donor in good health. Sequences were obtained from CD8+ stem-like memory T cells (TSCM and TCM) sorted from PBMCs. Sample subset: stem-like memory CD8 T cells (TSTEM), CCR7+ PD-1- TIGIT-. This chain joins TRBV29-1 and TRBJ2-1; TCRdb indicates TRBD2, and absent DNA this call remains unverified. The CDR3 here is CSVGGLAGLHEENEQFF.